This TCR beta chain emerged from a study of T cell responses to AZD1222 COVID-19 vaccine. Assay used: immunoSEQ multiplex PCR; TCRdb lists only in-frame clones, some missing. Of 120,000 to 150,000 clones in the sample, roughly 93% were seen once. The CDR3 covers 14 residues. Germline loops: CDR1 MGHDK, CDR2 SYGVNS. Trimming left V 2 bases short and J 5 bases short, with 9 bases between. This clone was detected only once. The source of this sequence is an adult who received the AZD1222 COVID-19 vaccine. The specimen comprised peripheral blood, sampled 28 days after the second AZD1222 dose. The rearrangement uses TRBV25-1 and TRBJ1-4; no firm D call. CDR3 DNA sequence: TGTGCCAGCAGTGAAGGAAGGGTCAATGAAAAACTGTTTTTT. This sequence encodes CASSEGRVNEKLFF.